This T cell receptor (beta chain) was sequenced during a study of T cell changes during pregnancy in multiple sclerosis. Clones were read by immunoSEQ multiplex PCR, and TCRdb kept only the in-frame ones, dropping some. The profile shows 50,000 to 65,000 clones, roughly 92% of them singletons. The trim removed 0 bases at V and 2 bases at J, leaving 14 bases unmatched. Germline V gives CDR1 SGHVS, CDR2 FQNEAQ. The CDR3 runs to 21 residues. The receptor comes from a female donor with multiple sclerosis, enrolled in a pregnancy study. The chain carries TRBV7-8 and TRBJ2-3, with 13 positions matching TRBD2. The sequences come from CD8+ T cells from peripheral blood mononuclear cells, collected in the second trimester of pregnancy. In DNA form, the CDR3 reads TGTGCCAGCAGCTTAGCGTTTTTAGGACTAGCGGGAGCAAGGGCCACAGATACGCAGTATTTT. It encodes CASSLAFLGLAGARATDTQYF.